Following are 5 T cell receptor beta chains from one sample sequenced in a study of CD8 T cells in ankylosing spondylitis. TCRdb reprocessed the 5' RACE reads with MiXCR, giving one entry per CDR3 protein. The data show 250,000 to 300,000 distinct CDR3 sequences, 15% to 20% seen once. The sequenced sample consisted of blood, either unsorted or a sorted T cell fraction (not recorded which). The receptors here all came from a male donor with ankylosing spondylitis or in good health (not recorded which).

There are a few counts of this clonotype. The chain employs TRBV20-1 and TRBJ2-1, with 14 bases aligning to TRBD2. V lost 5 bases, J lost 2 bases, and 8 bases stayed unmatched. The CDR3 loop spans 17 amino acids. The germline gives CDR1 DFQATT, CDR2 SNEGSKA (reference sequence). CDR3 nucleotides: TGCAGTGCTGGGGGACTAGCGGGGGCCTCTCCCTACAATGAGCAGTTCTTC. It yields the protein CSAGGLAGASPYNEQFF.

This rearrangement joins TRBV11-2 to TRBJ2-1; 14 bases are a match to TRBD2. This CDR3 is 19 amino acids long. Germline V gene data show CDR1 as SGHAT and CDR2 as FQNNGV. The V and J ends lost 5 bases and 6 bases, in that order; junction bases with no gene match: 15. Here the CDR3 DNA reads TGTGCCAGCAGCCTGACCACAGGACTAGCGGGGGGTCGAATCAATGAGCAGTTCTTC. Translation gives CASSLTTGLAGGRINEQFF.

The chain's CDR3 is CASSTAGNNQPQHF. The CDR3 coding sequence is TGTGCCAGTAGTACAGCAGGGAACAATCAGCCCCAGCATTTT. V is TRBV19 and J is TRBJ1-5; maybe TRBD1 (5 bases). The germline CDR1 and CDR2 sequences are LNHDA and SQIVND (reference sequence). There are 14 residues in the CDR3. Trimming left V 4 bases short and J 3 bases short, with 10 bases between.

The rearrangement uses TRBV5-6 and TRBJ1-3; D gene uncertain. Germline CDR1 is SGHDT and CDR2 is YYEEEE. Trimming stripped 1 base from V and 2 bases from J, with 7 bases between. The CDR3 spans 14 residues. CDR3: CASSLRGPGNTIYF. CDR3 DNA sequence: TGTGCCAGCAGCTTGCGGGGTCCTGGAAACACCATATATTTT. Drawing the rest from reference TRBV5-6 and TRBJ1-3, the complete variable domain is DAGVTQSPTHLIKTRGQQVTLRCSPKSGHDTVSWYQQALGQGPQFIFQYYEEEERQRGNFPDRFSGHQFPNYSSELNVNALLLGDSALYLCASSLRGPGNTIYFGEGSWLTVV.

The chain carries TRBV5-1 and TRBJ2-2; 7 bases match TRBD1. The CDR3 has 16 residues. J gave up 9 bases and V 3 bases, and 14 bases lay outside the gene matches. Per germline, CDR1 SGHRS and CDR2 YFSETQ. CDR3 protein: CASSYPRDSSRRELFF. CDR3 DNA sequence: TGCGCCAGCAGCTATCCCCGGGACAGTTCCCGCCGGGAGCTGTTTTTT.